This T cell receptor (beta chain) was sequenced in a study of cytomegalovirus exposure and HLA in healthy donors. The PCR was carried out with 60 Vbeta primers and 13 Jbeta primers. How the authors handled the data: Approximately 87 million unique TCR beta chains, roughly 11 million shared, were counted in a later analysis. TCRdb keeps only in-frame clones here, not all; method: immunoSEQ multiplex PCR. The DNA gave D and trimming, while V, J and clone size come from that table. In the table there are roughly 150,000 clones, roughly 84% of which are singletons. This CDR3 has 14 amino acids. V was trimmed by 6 bases and J by 4 bases, leaving 15 bases between them. The germline CDR1 and CDR2 sequences are MNHEY and SVGAGI. Points on this clone: The target antigen is unknown.

General observations from the study: TRBV6-2, TRBV6-3 and some other V segments were excluded as indistinguishable. The listing of approximately 160 TCR beta chains classed them as cytomegalovirus-associated. Presence/absence analyses assumed roughly uniform sequencing depth across donors.

The chain has TRBV6-5 and TRBJ1-2; weak D call: TRBD1 (6 bases). The specimen was PBMCs. The source is a woman between 18 and 29 years old in good health and CMV-seronegative. CDR3 sequence: CASSRRGLGYGYTF. The CDR3 nucleotides are TGTGCCAGCAGCCGAAGGGGGTTGGGCTATGGCTACACCTTC.